This T cell receptor (beta chain) was profiled in a study of T-cell memory formation after mild COVID-19. Study-level points and caveats: Mostly located in CM and EM were contracting CD4+ clones, with contracting CD8+ clones located in EMRA. Some clones that responded turned up in pre-infection memory, which suggests that cross-reactive memory joined in. A second wave expanding day 15 to 37 was CD4+-biased; contracting clones were balanced.

CDR1 is SGHVS and CDR2 is FNYEAQ in the germline V gene. The V gene lost 5 bases and the J gene lost 8 bases, with 18 bases spanning the gap. The CDR3 extends over 14 amino acids. This clonotype has just a few counts. The antigen is not known. MiXCR was run by TCRdb on the 5' RACE reads, yielding one entry per CDR3 protein. The sample lists about 82,000 distinct CDR3 sequences, 13% occurring once. V and J are TRBV7-6 and TRBJ1-2, with unresolved D. The sequenced material came from PBMCs or a T cell subset sorted from them (not recorded which). The receptor was isolated from an adult woman who had mild COVID-19 (a few samples of this study predate the infection). Cell type and time point are not known. The CDR3 is CASSLSQAPAGYTF. The DNA for the CDR3 is TGTGCCAGCAGCCTTTCTCAGGCACCGGCGGGCTACACCTTC.